Below, 21 T cell receptor beta chains from the same sample are listed, as sequenced in a study of molecular identifiers for immune sequencing clone quantification. TCRdb recomputed calls from the PCR reads with MiXCR, one row per CDR3 protein. There are about 630,000 distinct CDR3 sequences in the sample; approximately 24% occur only once, and 0.7% to 0.95% lies in the top ten. Sequencing was carried out using naive CD8+ T cells from blood, with Jurkat cell RNA spiked in. Subset: FACS-sorted CD8+CD4-CCR7+CD45RA+ naive T cells. The receptor set was obtained from a human donor in good health. Some libraries in this study had Jurkat cell RNA spiked in.

As to this clonotype: A much larger clone lies one base from this, so it may be a read error. The genes are TRBV7-9 and TRBJ2-7; 8 bases match TRBD2. The CDR3 covers 16 residues. The germline V gene has CDR1 SEHNR and CDR2 FQNEAQ (reference sequence). In DNA form, the CDR3 reads TGTCCCAGCAGCTCTCATTCGGGGGGGGCATCTGGGGAGCAGTACTTC. Its protein product is CPSSSHSGGASGEQYF. Looking up the rest from reference TRBV7-9 and TRBJ2-7 gives the full variable domain: DTGVSQNPRHKITKRGQNVTFRCDPISEHNRLYWYRQTLGQGPEFLTYFQNEAQLEKSRLLSDRFSAERPKGSFSTLEIQRTEQGDSAMYLCPSSSHSGGASGEQYFGPGTRLTVT.

This chain uses TRBV5-1 with TRBJ1-1; TRBD1 agrees at 8 bases. There are 15 residues in the CDR3. The germline CDR1 and CDR2 sequences are SGHRS and YFSETQ. The V and J ends lost 2 bases and 1 base, in that order; junction bases with no gene match: 4. The CDR3 is CASSFLTGANTEAFF. In DNA, the CDR3 is TGCGCCAGCAGCTTCTTGACAGGGGCGAACACTGAAGCTTTCTTT.

This clonotype was observed at least ten times. The V and J genes are TRBV6-6 and TRBJ2-3, with 8 bases lining up with TRBD1. After removal of 7 bases from V and 3 bases from J, the junction contained 3 bases not matched to a gene. CDR1 and CDR2 from the germline V gene are MNHNY and SVGAGI (reference sequence). This CDR3 has 13 residues. The CDR3 DNA reads as TGTGCCAGCACAGGGGGCCCGACAGATACGCAGTATTTT. Translated: CASTGGPTDTQYF.

This clonotype was detected ten times or more. The chain employs TRBV5-4 and TRBJ1-6; D remains unclear. Germline V gene sequence: CDR1 SGHNT, CDR2 YYREEE (reference sequence). CDR3 size: 15 residues. Trimming took 4 bases from V and 9 from J, leaving 17 bases between them. The CDR3: CASSDEPPGPSPLHF. CDR3 nucleotides: TGTGCCAGCAGCGACGAGCCTCCAGGACCTTCACCCCTCCACTTT.

Remarks on this clonotype: A read error may explain this, as a much larger clone is one base away. Lacking the conserved final phenylalanine or tryptophan, this CDR3 likely reflects a read error. The J gene is TRBJ2-7, the V gene TRBV12-3 or TRBV12-4; D possibly uses TRBD1 or TRBD2 (6 bases each). The V gene lost 7 bases and the J gene lost 0 bases, with 7 bases spanning the gap. This CDR3 is 12 amino acids long. The CDR3 protein is CASTGASYEQYL. The CDR3 nucleotides read TGTGCCAGCACGGGGGCCTCCTACGAGCAGTACCTC.

In the case of this clonotype: It may be a read error: a sequence one base away is much more abundant. The J gene is TRBJ1-6, the V gene TRBV4-1; the D is unclear. The germline gives CDR1 MGHRA, CDR2 YSYEKL. There are 15 residues in the CDR3. Trimming shortened V by 0 bases and J by 9 bases, and 12 bases separated the two germline ends. The CDR3 loop reads CASSQDPWLSSPLHF. For the CDR3, the DNA is TGCGCCAGCAGCCAAGATCCGTGGCTGAGTTCACCCCTCCACTTT.

This rearrangement joins TRBV7-8 to TRBJ1-4; 8 bases are shared with TRBD1. Germline values: CDR1 SGHVS, CDR2 FQNEAQ. This CDR3 is built from 13 residues. V shed 6 bases and J 7 bases; nucleotides not matched to a gene: 4. The CDR3 loop reads CASRTGAGEKLFF. The DNA for the CDR3 is TGTGCCAGCAGGACAGGGGCGGGTGAAAAACTGTTTTTT.

This clonotype has more than one count but fewer than ten. The J gene is TRBJ2-7, the V gene TRBV30; TRBD1 agrees at 7 bases. Germline trimming cut 5 bases from V and 7 bases from J; bases unmatched to any gene: 5. The CDR3 is 11 amino acids. From germline, CDR1 is GTSNPN and CDR2 SVGIG (reference sequence). The CDR3 reads CAWGTANEQYF. CDR3 bases: TGTGCCTGGGGGACAGCTAATGAGCAGTACTTC. The entire variable domain, with the rest obtained from reference TRBV30 and TRBJ2-7, is as follows: SQTIHQWPATLVQPVGSPLSLECTVEGTSNPNLYWYRQAAGRGLQLLFYSVGIGQISSEVPQNLSASRPQDRQFILSSKKLLLSDSGFYLCAWGTANEQYFGPGTRLTVT.

This clonotype was picked up many times. This chain uses TRBV12-3 or TRBV12-4 with TRBJ2-3, with 7 bases aligning to TRBD1. The CDR3 loop spans 16 amino acids. With 6 bases clipped from V and 3 bases from J, the junction kept 12 bases outside the gene matches. The CDR3 loop reads CASRTAAGGTTDTQYF. As DNA, the CDR3 is TGTGCCAGCAGAACCGCGGCAGGGGGTACGACAGATACGCAGTATTTT.

This clonotype has a count of ten or more. The rearrangement links TRBV2 to TRBJ2-3, with D possibly being TRBD1 (6 bases). The ends were cut back, 4 bases at V and 6 bases at J, with 11 bases in the middle. The CDR3 runs 13 residues. Germline V gene lookup returns CDR1 SNHLY and CDR2 FYNNEI. This CDR3 is CASSGTASDTQYF. The CDR3 nucleotides read TGTGCCAGCAGTGGGACAGCCTCGGATACGCAGTATTTT. Together with reference TRBV2 and TRBJ2-3, the CDR3 gives the full variable domain: EPEVTQTPSHQVTQMGQEVILRCVPISNHLYFYWYRQILGQKVEFLVSFYNNEISEKSEIFDDQFSVERPDGSNFTLKIRSTKLEDSAMYFCASSGTASDTQYFGPGTRLTVL.

The table lists this clonotype with a few counts. The chain has TRBV20-1 and TRBJ2-7; D possibly corresponds to TRBD1 (5 bases). CDR1 and CDR2 from the germline V gene are DFQATT and SNEGSKA (reference sequence). Trimming pared 0 bases from V and 3 bases from J, leaving 12 bases between. The CDR3 totals 14 residues. The CDR3 spells CSARDLRAGYEQYF. In nucleotides, the CDR3 is TGCAGTGCTAGAGATCTCAGGGCAGGCTACGAGCAGTACTTC.

The chain combines TRBV7-8 with TRBJ2-7; D may be TRBD1 (6 bases). The V and J ends lost 1 base and 4 bases respectively, with 14 bases between them. The CDR3 is 15 amino acids. The germline CDR1 and CDR2 sequences are SGHVS and FQNEAQ. The CDR3 DNA is TGTGCCAGCAGCTTAGTTTGGGGACAAACATACGAGCAGTACTTC. This translates into CASSLVWGQTYEQYF.

In its sample, this clonotype was seen a few times. The J gene is TRBJ1-5, the V gene TRBV28; D is ambiguous. The CDR3 totals 14 residues. Germline CDR1 and CDR2: MDHEN and SYDVKM. V was trimmed by 6 bases and J by 3 bases, leaving 12 bases between them. The CDR3 reads CASSPAGYNQPQHF. CDR3 in DNA: TGTGCCAGCAGCCCCGCAGGCTACAATCAGCCCCAGCATTTT.

CDR3 sequence (DNA): TGCAGTGCTAGATTACCGGGACAGGGGCCTGAAGCTTTCTTT. It translates to CSARLPGQGPEAFF. V usage is TRBV20-1 and J usage is TRBJ1-1, with 10 bases that match TRBD1. The V segment lost 2 bases and the J segment 6 bases; nucleotides outside the gene matches: 6. The CDR3 has 14 residues. The germline V gene encodes CDR1 DFQATT and CDR2 SNEGSKA (reference sequence).

The chain links TRBV20-1 to TRBJ2-1; D is ambiguous. Germline V gene data show CDR1 as DFQATT and CDR2 as SNEGSKA (reference sequence). The CDR3 runs 15 residues. Deletions cut 5 bases from V and 0 bases from J, with 14 bases between. The CDR3 sequence is CSAHHANISYNEQFF. Written as DNA, the CDR3 is TGCAGTGCTCACCACGCAAACATCTCCTACAATGAGCAGTTCTTC.

V usage is TRBV20-1 and J usage is TRBJ2-7; 14 nucleotides align to TRBD2. The CDR3 is made up of 16 amino acids. The V segment lost 0 bases and the J segment 5 bases; nucleotides outside the gene matches: 6. Germline V gene lookup returns CDR1 DFQATT and CDR2 SNEGSKA (reference sequence). DNA for the CDR3: TGCAGTGCTAGAGATCGACTAGCGGGGGGGGTGGACGAGCAGTACTTC. Its protein is CSARDRLAGGVDEQYF.

The chain uses TRBV11-2 and TRBJ2-4, with D tentatively TRBD2 (6 bases). This CDR3 comprises 15 residues. Trimming pared 6 bases from V and 6 bases from J, leaving 18 bases between. CDR1 SGHAT and CDR2 FQNNGV come from the germline V gene. CDR3 coding DNA: TGTGCCAGCAGTTTATCCACTAGCCCCCGAAACATTCAGTACTTC. Its translation is CASSLSTSPRNIQYF.

This clonotype showed up just a few times. V gene TRBV27 combines with J gene TRBJ1-6, with a weak D call TRBD1 (5 bases). The germline V gene has CDR1 MNHEY and CDR2 SMNVEV (reference sequence). V lost 8 bases, J lost 9 bases, and 17 bases lay in between. The CDR3 is 14 amino acids. CDR3 coding DNA: TGTGCCAGCGGTCTGAGGGGAAATAGTTCACCCCTCCACTTT. Translation gives CASGLRGNSSPLHF.

This clonotype came up many times. This chain uses TRBV7-9 with TRBJ1-1; 11 nucleotides match TRBD1. The CDR3 has 12 residues. Germline trimming cut 11 bases from V and 7 bases from J; bases unmatched to any gene: 6. Germline CDR1 SEHNR, CDR2 FQNEAQ (reference sequence). In nucleotides, the CDR3 is TGTGCCCATGGACAGGGGGCGGATGAAGCTTTCTTT. This encodes CAHGQGADEAFF. Combining the CDR3 with reference TRBV7-9 and TRBJ1-1 gives the whole variable domain DTGVSQNPRHKITKRGQNVTFRCDPISEHNRLYWYRQTLGQGPEFLTYFQNEAQLEKSRLLSDRFSAERPKGSFSTLEIQRTEQGDSAMYLCAHGQGADEAFFGQGTRLTVV.

In this sample, this clonotype turned up a few times. The genes are TRBV30 and TRBJ2-7, with 9 bases aligning to TRBD2. Germline lookup yields CDR1 GTSNPN and CDR2 SVGIG (reference sequence). CDR3 length: 13 amino acids. V shed 7 bases, J shed 4 bases, and the junction held 8 bases outside the gene matches. Here the CDR3 reads CASLSTSGYEQYF. The CDR3 DNA is TGTGCCTCTCTTTCGACTAGCGGATACGAGCAGTACTTC. Full variable domain (rest looked up from reference TRBV30 and TRBJ2-7): SQTIHQWPATLVQPVGSPLSLECTVEGTSNPNLYWYRQAAGRGLQLLFYSVGIGQISSEVPQNLSASRPQDRQFILSSKKLLLSDSGFYLCASLSTSGYEQYFGPGTRLTVT.

As regards this clonotype: The junction differs from germline at one of its ends, possibly a read error. This sequence joins TRBV6-5 and TRBJ2-2; D perhaps matches TRBD2 (5 bases). Germline CDR1 is MNHEY and CDR2 is SVGAGI. The CDR3 consists of 16 residues. The DNA for the CDR3 is TGTGCCAGCAGCCCCTCCTCTATGGAGAACACCGGGGAGCAGTTTTTT. Translated, it gives CASSPSSMENTGEQFF.